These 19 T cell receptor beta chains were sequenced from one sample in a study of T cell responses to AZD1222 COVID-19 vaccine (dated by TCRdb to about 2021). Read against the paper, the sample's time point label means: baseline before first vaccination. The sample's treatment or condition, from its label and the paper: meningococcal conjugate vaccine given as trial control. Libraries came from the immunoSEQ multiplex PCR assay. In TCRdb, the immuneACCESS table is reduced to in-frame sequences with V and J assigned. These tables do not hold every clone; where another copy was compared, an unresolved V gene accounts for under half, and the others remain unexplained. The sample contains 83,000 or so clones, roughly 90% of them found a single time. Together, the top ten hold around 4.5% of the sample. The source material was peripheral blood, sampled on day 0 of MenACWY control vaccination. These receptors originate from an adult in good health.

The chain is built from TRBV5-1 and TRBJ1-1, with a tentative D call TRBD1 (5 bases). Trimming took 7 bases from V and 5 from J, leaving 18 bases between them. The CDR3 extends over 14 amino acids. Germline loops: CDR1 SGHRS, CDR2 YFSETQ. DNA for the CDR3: TGCGCCAGCTTCCAGATGGGGGAGGTGACTGAAGCTTTCTTT. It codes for CASFQMGEVTEAFF.

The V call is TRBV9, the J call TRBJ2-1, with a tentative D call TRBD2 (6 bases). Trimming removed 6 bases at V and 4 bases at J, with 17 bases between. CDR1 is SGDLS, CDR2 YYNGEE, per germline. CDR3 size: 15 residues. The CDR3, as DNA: TGTGCCAGCATGAAAATTAGCGGAGTTTACAATGAGCAGTTCTTC. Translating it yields CASMKISGVYNEQFF.

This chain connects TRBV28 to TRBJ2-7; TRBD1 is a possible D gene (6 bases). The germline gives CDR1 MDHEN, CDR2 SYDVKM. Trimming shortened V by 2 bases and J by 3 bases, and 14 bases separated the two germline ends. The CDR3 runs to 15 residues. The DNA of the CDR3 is TGTGCCAGCAGTTTAGCCAGCACGGACAGCTACGAGCAGTACTTC. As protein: CASSLASTDSYEQYF.

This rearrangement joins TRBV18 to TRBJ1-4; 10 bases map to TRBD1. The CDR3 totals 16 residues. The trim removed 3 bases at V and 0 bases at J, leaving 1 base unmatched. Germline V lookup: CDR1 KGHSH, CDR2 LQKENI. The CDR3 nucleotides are TGTGCCAGCTCACCCGGGACAGGGGCAACTAATGAAAAACTGTTTTTT. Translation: CASSPGTGATNEKLFF. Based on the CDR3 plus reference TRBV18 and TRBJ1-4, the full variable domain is NAGVMQNPRHLVRRRGQEARLRCSPMKGHSHVYWYRQLPEEGLKFMVYLQKENIIDESGMPKERFSAEFPKEGPSILRIQQVVRGDSAAYFCASSPGTGATNEKLFFGSGTQLSVL.

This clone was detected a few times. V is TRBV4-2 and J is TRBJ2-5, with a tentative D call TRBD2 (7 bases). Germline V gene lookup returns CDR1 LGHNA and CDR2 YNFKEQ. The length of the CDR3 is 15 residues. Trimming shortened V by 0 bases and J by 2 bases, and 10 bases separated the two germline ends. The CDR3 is CASSQERGGQETQYF. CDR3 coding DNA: TGTGCCAGCAGCCAAGAGAGGGGGGGGCAAGAGACCCAGTACTTC.

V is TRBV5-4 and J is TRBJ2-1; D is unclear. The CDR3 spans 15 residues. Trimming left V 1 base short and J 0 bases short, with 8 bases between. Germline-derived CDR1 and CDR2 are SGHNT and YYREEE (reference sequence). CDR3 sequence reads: CASSLKPSSYNEQFF. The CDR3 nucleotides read TGTGCCAGCAGCTTGAAGCCGAGCTCCTACAATGAGCAGTTCTTC.

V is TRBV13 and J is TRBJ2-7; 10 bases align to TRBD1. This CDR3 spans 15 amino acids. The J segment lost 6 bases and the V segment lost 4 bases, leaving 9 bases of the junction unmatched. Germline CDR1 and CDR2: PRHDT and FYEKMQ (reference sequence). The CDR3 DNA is TGTGCCAGCAGCTCAGAGGACAGGGGGGCGGCCGAGCAGTACTTC. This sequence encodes CASSSEDRGAAEQYF.

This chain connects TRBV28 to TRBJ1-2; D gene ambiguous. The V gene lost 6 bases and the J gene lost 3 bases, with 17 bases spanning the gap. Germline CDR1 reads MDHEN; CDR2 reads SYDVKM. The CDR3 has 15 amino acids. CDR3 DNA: TGTGCCAGCAGCCCTCTAGCCGAGGGATACTATGGCTACACCTTC. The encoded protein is CASSPLAEGYYGYTF.

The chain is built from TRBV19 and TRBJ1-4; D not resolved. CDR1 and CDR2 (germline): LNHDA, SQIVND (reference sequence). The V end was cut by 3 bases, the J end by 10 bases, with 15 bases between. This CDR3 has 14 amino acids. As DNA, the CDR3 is TGTGCCAGTAGTATGGTCCGGCGAGGAGGAAAACTGTTTTTT. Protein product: CASSMVRRGGKLFF.

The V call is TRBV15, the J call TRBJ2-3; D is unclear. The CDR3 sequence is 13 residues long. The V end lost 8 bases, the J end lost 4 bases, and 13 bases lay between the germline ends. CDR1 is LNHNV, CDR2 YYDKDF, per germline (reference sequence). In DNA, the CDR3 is TGTGCCACCCTGGCGAGTTGGGCAGATACGCAGTATTTT. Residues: CATLASWADTQYF.

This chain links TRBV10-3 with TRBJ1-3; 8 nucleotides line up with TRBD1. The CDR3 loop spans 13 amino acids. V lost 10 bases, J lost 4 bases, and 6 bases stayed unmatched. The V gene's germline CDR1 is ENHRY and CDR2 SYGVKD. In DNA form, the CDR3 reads TGTGCCACGCAGGGGGCCGAAGGAAACACCATATATTTT. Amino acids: CATQGAEGNTIYF.

CDR3: CASSLVWGSGGYEQYF. DNA of the CDR3: TGTGCCAGCAGCTTAGTGTGGGGTAGCGGGGGCTACGAGCAGTACTTC. This chain links TRBV7-2 with TRBJ2-7; the match to TRBD2 covers 9 bases. The CDR3 extends over 16 amino acids. With 1 base clipped from V and 3 bases from J, the junction kept 7 bases outside the gene matches. In germline, CDR1 is SGHTA, CDR2 FQGNSA.

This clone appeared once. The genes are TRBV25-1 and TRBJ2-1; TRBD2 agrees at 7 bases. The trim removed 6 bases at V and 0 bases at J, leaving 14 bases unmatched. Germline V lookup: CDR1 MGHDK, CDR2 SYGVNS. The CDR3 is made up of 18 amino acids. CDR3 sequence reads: CASSVYRASGSSYNEQFF. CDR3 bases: TGTGCCAGCAGCGTATACCGGGCTAGCGGAAGCTCCTACAATGAGCAGTTCTTC.

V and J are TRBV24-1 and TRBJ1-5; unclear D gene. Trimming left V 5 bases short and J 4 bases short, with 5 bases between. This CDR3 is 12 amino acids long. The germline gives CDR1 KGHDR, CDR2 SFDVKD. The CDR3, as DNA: TGTGCCACCAGTGGGACTAATCAGCCCCAGCATTTT. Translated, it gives CATSGTNQPQHF.

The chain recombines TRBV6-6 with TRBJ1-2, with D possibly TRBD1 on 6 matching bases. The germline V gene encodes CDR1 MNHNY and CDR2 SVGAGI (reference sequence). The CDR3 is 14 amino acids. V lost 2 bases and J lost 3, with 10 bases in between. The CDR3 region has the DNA TGTGCCAGCAGTTACGGGGGCGTGGACTATGGCTACACCTTC. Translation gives CASSYGGVDYGYTF.

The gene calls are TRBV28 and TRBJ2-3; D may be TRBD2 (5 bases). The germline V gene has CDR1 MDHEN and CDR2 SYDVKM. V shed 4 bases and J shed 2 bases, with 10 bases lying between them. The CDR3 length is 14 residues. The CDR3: CASSSGLLTDTQYF. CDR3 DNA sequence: TGTGCCAGCAGTTCTGGACTTCTCACAGATACGCAGTATTTT.

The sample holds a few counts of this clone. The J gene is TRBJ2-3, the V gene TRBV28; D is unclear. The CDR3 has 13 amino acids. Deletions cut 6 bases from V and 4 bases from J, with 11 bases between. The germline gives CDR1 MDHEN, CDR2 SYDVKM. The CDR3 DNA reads TGTGCCAGCAGCAAGAATCCCTCAGATACGCAGTATTTT. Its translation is CASSKNPSDTQYF.

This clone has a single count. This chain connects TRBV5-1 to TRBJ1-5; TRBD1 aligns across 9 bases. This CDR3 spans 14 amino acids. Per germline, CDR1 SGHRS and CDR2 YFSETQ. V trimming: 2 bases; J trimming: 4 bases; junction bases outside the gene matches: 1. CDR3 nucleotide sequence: TGCGCCAGCAGCTTTGGACAGGGGAATCAGCCCCAGCATTTT. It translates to CASSFGQGNQPQHF.

The CDR3 sequence: CASSLGDSGANVLTF. DNA of the CDR3: TGTGCCAGCAGCTTAGGTGACTCTGGGGCCAACGTCCTGACTTTC. The chain employs TRBV7-9 and TRBJ2-6, with unresolved D. Per the germline V gene, CDR1 is SEHNR and CDR2 is FQNEAQ (reference sequence). V was cut by 1 base and J by 0 bases, with 4 bases left in between. The CDR3 consists of 15 residues.